This entry lists 29 T cell receptor beta chains sequenced from one sample in a study of T cells in Graves' hyperthyroidism and ophthalmopathy (dated by TCRdb to between 2019 and 2020). Libraries were built with multiplex PCR. The sequencing machine was an Illumina HiSeq 2000. The TCR beta CDR3 regions were amplified from the RNA transcripts. The first round of RT-PCR for the TCR CDR3 was performed with the HTBI primer set and the Qiagen OneStep RT-PCR kit. TCRdb's own reprocessing of the public reads used fastp at Q25 and MiXCR and kept productive beta chains. Each CDR3 protein appears once, grouped with its most common genes and DNA. The sample table lists some 350,000 distinct CDR3 sequences, approximately 20% of them with a count of one. The ten largest clones capture about 3.5% of the sample. The sample was blood. Receptor source: a woman aged 18-30 years with Graves' hyperthyroidism.

The sample holds many counts of this clonotype. V gene TRBV4-1 combines with J gene TRBJ2-7; possible D gene TRBD2, 5 bases. V gave up 4 bases and J gave up 0 bases, with 16 bases separating them. The CDR3 sequence is 16 residues long. Germline V gives CDR1 MGHRA, CDR2 YSYEKL. DNA of the CDR3: TGCGCCAGCAGCCGCCTCGCCTCAGGAGGCTCCTACGAGCAGTACTTC. This codes for CASSRLASGGSYEQYF.

The chain is built from TRBV5-1 and TRBJ1-5; D remains unclear. Germline V gives CDR1 SGHRS, CDR2 YFSETQ. There are 18 residues in the CDR3. Trimming took off 5 bases at V and 0 bases at J, with 21 bases between the two ends. This CDR3 reads CASSFNPVTPFSNQPQHF. CDR3 in DNA: TGCGCCAGCAGTTTTAATCCAGTTACTCCTTTTAGCAATCAGCCCCAGCATTTT.

The V and J genes are TRBV6-1 and TRBJ2-4; D tentatively reads TRBD1 or TRBD2 (6 bases each). This CDR3 region has 16 residues. Germline CDR1 reads MNHNS; CDR2 reads SASEGT. The V and J ends lost 7 bases and 3 bases respectively, with 19 bases between them. CDR3 sequence (DNA): TGTGCCAGCACCGAAGGGGGGCTGGATGGCAAAAACATTCAGTACTTC. Translation: CASTEGGLDGKNIQYF.

This clonotype was picked up a small number of times. The chain has TRBV30 and TRBJ1-1; maybe TRBD1 (6 bases). Germline CDR1 and CDR2: GTSNPN and SVGIG (reference sequence). The CDR3 extends over 17 amino acids. V lost 1 base, J lost 3 bases, and 21 bases lay in between. The DNA of the CDR3 is TGTGCCTGGAGTGCTCAAATGGGACACTGGGGAGACACTGAAGCTTTCTTT. This encodes CAWSAQMGHWGDTEAFF. The whole variable domain, filled in from reference TRBV30 and TRBJ1-1, reads SQTIHQWPATLVQPVGSPLSLECTVEGTSNPNLYWYRQAAGRGLQLLFYSVGIGQISSEVPQNLSASRPQDRQFILSSKKLLLSDSGFYLCAWSAQMGHWGDTEAFFGQGTRLTVV.

In this sample, this clonotype turned up many times. The chain has TRBV27 and TRBJ1-1; D perhaps matches TRBD1 (5 bases). Germline loops: CDR1 MNHEY, CDR2 SMNVEV (reference sequence). This CDR3 is 11 amino acids long. CDR3 sequence: CAMTEETEAFF. The CDR3 DNA reads as TGTGCTATGACAGAAGAAACTGAAGCTTTCTTT.

At least ten counts were recorded for this clonotype. The J gene is TRBJ2-7, the V gene TRBV29-1; weak D call: TRBD2 (6 bases). Germline V gene lookup returns CDR1 SQVTM and CDR2 ANQGSEA. This CDR3 spans 14 amino acids. Trimming shortened V by 3 bases and J by 3 bases, and 15 bases separated the two germline ends. The CDR3, as DNA: TGCAGCGTTGACCAACCCGGGGGAGGCTACGAGCAGTACTTC. It codes for CSVDQPGGGYEQYF.

This clonotype showed up many times. This chain connects TRBV15 to TRBJ1-1, with D tentatively TRBD1 (5 bases). V was shortened by 6 bases and J by 8 bases, with 16 bases between the two germline ends. Germline lookup yields CDR1 LNHNV and CDR2 YYDKDF (reference sequence). The CDR3 is 13 amino acids. The CDR3 bases are TGTGCCACCAGACAAGGGAGGGGCGAAGAAGCTTTCTTT. It specifies CATRQGRGEEAFF.

This clonotype was recorded many times. The genes are TRBV20-1 and TRBJ1-2; 9 bases match TRBD1. J gave up 3 bases and V 5 bases, and 16 bases lay outside the gene matches. The CDR3 consists of 17 residues. The V gene's germline CDR1 is DFQATT and CDR2 SNEGSKA (reference sequence). CDR3 sequence reads: CSAFPGQGTWVDYGYTF. The DNA for the CDR3 is TGCAGTGCTTTCCCTGGACAGGGGACATGGGTCGACTATGGCTACACCTTC.

This clonotype occurred many times. The V call is TRBV9, the J call TRBJ1-2, with 7 bases aligning to TRBD1. This CDR3 spans 14 amino acids. The V gene's germline CDR1 is SGDLS and CDR2 YYNGEE. The trim removed 3 bases at V and 5 bases at J, leaving 7 bases unmatched. Here the CDR3 DNA reads TGTGCCAGCAGCGGCGTACAGGGGAAATATGGCTACACCTTC. Translated: CASSGVQGKYGYTF. The complete variable domain, with remaining parts taken from reference TRBV9 and TRBJ1-2, reads DSGVTQTPKHLITATGQRVTLRCSPRSGDLSVYWYQQSLDQGLQFLIQYYNGEERAKGNILERFSAQQFPDLHSELNLSSLELGDSALYFCASSGVQGKYGYTFGSGTRLTVV.

This clonotype was counted at least ten times. The chain recombines TRBV13 with TRBJ1-1; unclear D gene. With 3 bases removed from V and 0 bases from J, the gap between germline ends came to 8 bases. Germline values: CDR1 PRHDT, CDR2 FYEKMQ (reference sequence). CDR3 length: 14 residues. The DNA of the CDR3 is TGTGCCAGCAGCTTCGACCGAATGAACACTGAAGCTTTCTTT. This codes for CASSFDRMNTEAFF.

The chain joins TRBV7-8 to TRBJ2-5; weak D call: TRBD2 (6 bases). With 6 bases removed from V and 5 bases from J, the gap between germline ends came to 13 bases. CDR3 length equals 13 residues. CDR1 is SGHVS and CDR2 is FQNEAQ in the germline V gene. In DNA form, the CDR3 reads TGTGCCAGCAGGGGTAGTGGAGGGGAGACCCAGTACTTC. This codes for CASRGSGGETQYF. Together with reference TRBV7-8 and TRBJ2-5, the CDR3 gives the full variable domain: GAGVSQSPRYKVAKRGQDVALRCDPISGHVSLFWYQQALGQGPEFLTYFQNEAQLDKSGLPSDRFFAERPEGSVSTLKIQRTQQEDSAVYLCASRGSGGETQYFGPGTRLLVL.

This clonotype was found many times. The chain recombines TRBV28 with TRBJ1-2, with 9 positions matching TRBD1. This CDR3 contains 14 residues. The germline gives CDR1 MDHEN, CDR2 SYDVKM. V lost 6 bases and J lost 2; bases outside the gene matches: 4. The CDR3 is CASSRTGDNYGYTF. CDR3 bases: TGTGCCAGCAGCCGGACAGGGGACAACTATGGCTACACCTTC.

This clonotype came up many times. The chain is built from TRBV5-1 and TRBJ2-7; possibly TRBD2 for D (5 bases). CDR3 length: 15 amino acids. V dropped 4 bases and J dropped 5 bases, with 19 bases sitting between them. Germline lookup yields CDR1 SGHRS and CDR2 YFSETQ. DNA for the CDR3: TGCGCCAGCAGCCTGGGCCCCGGGGTGGAGGACGAGCAGTACTTC. Its translation is CASSLGPGVEDEQYF.

This clonotype was found many times. V and J are TRBV3-1 and TRBJ1-1, with D possibly being TRBD1 (5 bases). The CDR3 length is 18 residues. Trimming removed 4 bases at V and 0 bases at J, with 21 bases between. Germline V gene lookup returns CDR1 LGHDT and CDR2 YNNKEL (reference sequence). DNA of the CDR3: TGTGCCAGCAGCCTTTTGATGGGGCGCGACATTCTGAACACTGAAGCTTTCTTT. Translated, it gives CASSLLMGRDILNTEAFF. The whole variable domain, filled in from reference TRBV3-1 and TRBJ1-1, reads DTAVSQTPKYLVTQMGNDKSIKCEQNLGHDTMYWYKQDSKKFLKIMFSYNNKELIINETVPNRFSPKSPDKAHLNLHINSLELGDSAVYFCASSLLMGRDILNTEAFFGQGTRLTVV.

This clonotype was seen repeatedly, ten times or more. The CDR3 nucleotides are TGCAGCGTTGTGGCGGTTAACACTGAAGCTTTCTTT. Amino acid sequence: CSVVAVNTEAFF. The chain carries TRBV29-1 and TRBJ1-1, with D unresolved. This CDR3 has 12 residues. Deletions cut 4 bases from V and 2 bases from J, with 8 bases between. The V gene's germline CDR1 is SQVTM and CDR2 ANQGSEA.

This clonotype was seen ten or more times. The chain uses TRBV2 and TRBJ2-5, with TRBD2 matching over 8 bases. V shed 2 bases and J 5 bases; nucleotides not matched to a gene: 7. The CDR3 sequence is 15 residues long. Looked up from germline, CDR1 is SNHLY and CDR2 is FYNNEI. CDR3 in amino acids: CASSEIGGVSETQYF. The DNA for the CDR3 is TGTGCCAGCAGTGAAATCGGGGGGGTCTCGGAGACCCAGTACTTC.

This clonotype was detected many times. The chain combines TRBV24-1 with TRBJ2-2, with D tentatively TRBD1 or TRBD2 (5 bases each). There are 15 residues in the CDR3. The germline V gene has CDR1 KGHDR and CDR2 SFDVKD. The V end was cut by 9 bases, the J end by 0 bases, with 13 bases between. The CDR3 sequence: CATGRGRANTGELFF. CDR3 bases: TGTGCCACCGGCCGGGGCAGGGCGAACACCGGGGAGCTGTTTTTT.

This clonotype was counted at least ten times. In DNA, the CDR3 is TGTGCCAGCAGCCCACTTGGGGGAAACGACTACGAGCAGTACTTC. Encoded protein: CASSPLGGNDYEQYF. The chain recombines TRBV11-2 with TRBJ2-7; either TRBD1 or TRBD2 may supply D (5 bases each). Germline V gene data show CDR1 as SGHAT and CDR2 as FQNNGV. Trimming removed 5 bases at V and 3 bases at J, with 17 bases between. The CDR3 consists of 15 residues.

The rearrangement joins TRBV6-2 or TRBV6-3 to TRBJ1-5, with 9 bases aligning to TRBD1. The V segment lost 2 bases and the J segment 8 bases; nucleotides outside the gene matches: 1. Germline CDR1 MNHEY, CDR2 SVGEGT. This CDR3 comprises 13 residues. The CDR3 loop reads CASSYGQGKPQHF. CDR3 nucleotide sequence: TGTGCCAGCAGTTACGGACAGGGGAAGCCCCAGCATTTT.

This clonotype was observed a few times. This rearrangement joins TRBV18 to TRBJ1-5; no definite D call. From germline, CDR1 is KGHSH and CDR2 LQKENI. Between the trimmed V and J ends, which lost 3 bases and 6 bases, there was a span of 12 bases. This CDR3 region has 14 residues. The CDR3 reads CASSPSDTSQPQHF. The CDR3 DNA reads as TGTGCCAGCTCACCCTCTGATACGAGTCAGCCCCAGCATTTT.

The sample holds one count of this clonotype. This rearrangement joins TRBV12-3 or TRBV12-4 to TRBJ2-7, with D tentatively TRBD1 (5 bases). The CDR3 contains 13 residues. V dropped 3 bases and J dropped 9 bases, with 15 bases sitting between them. In DNA form, the CDR3 reads TGTGCCAGCAGTTTGGGGCGGCGAGGCGGGCAGTACTTC. It codes for CASSLGRRGGQYF.

This clonotype was seen once. V is TRBV24-1 and J is TRBJ1-5; perhaps TRBD1 as D (5 bases). The CDR3 length is 14 residues. V lost 4 bases and J lost 5, with 11 bases in between. Germline-derived CDR1 and CDR2 are KGHDR and SFDVKD. The CDR3 protein is CATSDYRWDQPQHF. CDR3 bases: TGTGCCACCAGTGACTACAGGTGGGATCAGCCCCAGCATTTT.

Notes on this clonotype: A much larger clone differs by one base, so this may be a read error. This CDR3 is CASSSSGSEALF. CDR3 sequence (DNA): TGCGCCAGCAGCTCGTCAGGGTCTGAAGCTCTCTTT. The rearrangement links TRBV5-1 to TRBJ1-1; tentatively, D is TRBD1 (5 bases). CDR1 is SGHRS and CDR2 is YFSETQ in the germline V gene. The CDR3 has 12 residues.

This clonotype was recorded many times. The chain couples TRBV2 to TRBJ2-5, with 8 bases aligning to TRBD2. This CDR3 region has 14 residues. The V and J ends lost 11 bases and 2 bases, in that order; junction bases with no gene match: 10. Germline values: CDR1 SNHLY, CDR2 FYNNEI. The CDR3 is CAGTGGAPQETQYF. For the CDR3, the DNA is TGTGCCGGAACGGGGGGGGCCCCTCAAGAGACCCAGTACTTC. Filled out from reference TRBV2 and TRBJ2-5, the complete variable domain reads EPEVTQTPSHQVTQMGQEVILRCVPISNHLYFYWYRQILGQKVEFLVSFYNNEISEKSEIFDDQFSVERPDGSNFTLKIRSTKLEDSAMYFCAGTGGAPQETQYFGPGTRLLVL.

This clonotype has ten or more counts. The rearrangement links TRBV7-8 to TRBJ2-2; D not resolved. CDR1 and CDR2 from the germline V gene are SGHVS and FQNEAQ. Trimming pared 5 bases from V and 7 bases from J, leaving 11 bases between. The CDR3 runs 13 residues. Here the CDR3 reads CASSDETRGELFF. Here the CDR3 DNA reads TGTGCCAGCAGCGACGAGACTCGCGGGGAGCTGTTTTTT.

This clonotype was counted many times. This rearrangement joins TRBV4-1 to TRBJ2-7; TRBD2 aligns across 9 bases. After removal of 1 base from V and 2 bases from J, the junction contained 6 bases not matched to a gene. Germline loops: CDR1 MGHRA, CDR2 YSYEKL. CDR3 size: 16 residues. In DNA form, the CDR3 reads TGCGCCAGCAGCCAAGTTCCTAGCGGGGCGACCTACGAGCAGTACTTC. It specifies CASSQVPSGATYEQYF.

This clonotype was seen ten or more times. V is TRBV11-3 and J is TRBJ1-1; no firm D call. The germline gives CDR1 SGHNT, CDR2 YENEEA. The CDR3 covers 13 residues. Trimming removed 3 bases from V and 1 base from J, with 6 bases in between. The CDR3, as DNA: TGTGCCAGCAGCTTCGGTAAGAACACTGAAGCTTTCTTT. It yields the protein CASSFGKNTEAFF.

The chain recombines TRBV4-1 with TRBJ1-4, with no clear D. The V end lost 8 bases, the J end lost 2 bases, and 12 bases lay between the germline ends. The CDR3 loop spans 14 amino acids. From germline, CDR1 is MGHRA and CDR2 YSYEKL. CDR3 loop: CASRETVTNEKLFF. In DNA form, the CDR3 reads TGCGCCAGCCGAGAGACGGTGACTAATGAAAAACTGTTTTTT.

This clonotype was found many times. This chain connects TRBV12-3 or TRBV12-4 to TRBJ1-1, with D maybe TRBD1 (5 bases). The CDR3 has 17 residues. V dropped 4 bases and J dropped 4 bases, with 22 bases sitting between them. CDR3 in DNA: TGTGCCAGCAGTTGGGGGAGTCGCAGGGTCGTAGGCACTGAAGCTTTCTTT. It yields the protein CASSWGSRRVVGTEAFF.